This T cell receptor (beta chain) comes out of a study of blood T cell repertoires in COVID-19. Original analysis: By means of reference gene primer amplification, nucleated cell counts were estimated. Repertoires were generated with immunoSEQ multiplex PCR, while TCRdb's copy carries only in-frame clones and drops some. The D gene and trimming were derived from the DNA, and the V and J assignments and clone size from that table. The sample includes 150,000 to 200,000 clones, about 93% of them seen just once. The CDR3 is 14 amino acids. From germline, CDR1 is SGHRS and CDR2 YFSETQ. The ends lost 5 bases at V and 3 bases at J; junction bases unmatched: 6.

The receptor's source is a woman between 45 and 65 years old with acute or convalescent COVID-19. Sequenced sample: peripheral blood. V and J are TRBV5-1 and TRBJ2-7, with 9 bases matching TRBD1. CDR3 in amino acids: CASRPGQGSYEQYF. The CDR3 DNA follows: TGCGCCAGCAGACCTGGACAGGGGAGCTACGAGCAGTACTTC.